This is a list of T cell receptor beta chains from one sample in a study of T cells in Graves' hyperthyroidism and ophthalmopathy. TCRdb recomputed calls from the multiplex PCR reads with MiXCR, one row per CDR3 protein. The sample shows 500,000 to 600,000 distinct CDR3 sequences, 20% of them seen only once. The specimen sequenced was blood. The receptors derive from a man between 35 and 55 years old with Graves' ophthalmopathy. Both conserved end residues are trimmed from each CDR3. The order of the fields is clone size, D gene, V gene, J gene, CDR3 protein. The D gene is left open where the match is weak. Clone size is shown for a subset of rows, as once, few, many or a class of expanded clone.

clone size: NA; D gene: NA; V gene: TRBV20-1; J gene: TRBJ1-2; CDR3 protein: SAQSHGQSNYGYT
clone size: many; D gene: TRBD1; V gene: TRBV20-1; J gene: TRBJ2-3; CDR3 protein: SARNFRDREADTQY
clone size: NA; D gene: TRBD2; V gene: TRBV30; J gene: TRBJ2-1; CDR3 protein: AWKASGVRNEQF
clone size: NA; D gene: NA; V gene: TRBV4-3; J gene: TRBJ2-1; CDR3 protein: ASSQGGLIRSCNEQF
clone size: NA; D gene: NA; V gene: TRBV4-1; J gene: TRBJ1-2; CDR3 protein: ASSHPSVRGNSGYT
clone size: few; D gene: NA; V gene: TRBV28; J gene: TRBJ1-6; CDR3 protein: ASSPGLYSPLH
clone size: NA; D gene: NA; V gene: TRBV24-1; J gene: TRBJ2-7; CDR3 protein: ATSDAGTNHEQY
clone size: few; D gene: NA; V gene: TRBV11-2; J gene: TRBJ2-5; CDR3 protein: ASSLRGGVGETQY
clone size: few; D gene: NA; V gene: TRBV5-5; J gene: TRBJ1-1; CDR3 protein: ASSTSTVANTEAF
clone size: NA; D gene: NA; V gene: TRBV14; J gene: TRBJ1-4; CDR3 protein: ASSQDLGDGVEKLF
clone size: few; D gene: TRBD1; V gene: TRBV28; J gene: TRBJ1-6; CDR3 protein: ASSPEDRRNSPLH
clone size: NA; D gene: TRBD1; V gene: TRBV18; J gene: TRBJ2-7; CDR3 protein: ASSRRQGNSYEQY
clone size: many; D gene: NA; V gene: TRBV5-5; J gene: TRBJ1-5; CDR3 protein: ASSLVPGAHRQPQH
clone size: few; D gene: TRBD1; V gene: TRBV5-1; J gene: TRBJ2-2; CDR3 protein: ASSLEGAPVGGELF
clone size: many; D gene: NA; V gene: TRBV20-1; J gene: TRBJ2-5; CDR3 protein: SARPYGGPETQY
clone size: few; D gene: NA; V gene: TRBV27; J gene: TRBJ2-7; CDR3 protein: ASRPFGVSPYEQC
clone size: NA; D gene: NA; V gene: TRBV7-3; J gene: TRBJ2-7; CDR3 protein: ASSPGLLFAYEQY
clone size: NA; D gene: NA; V gene: TRBV7-8; J gene: TRBJ2-7; CDR3 protein: ASSLVRSPSIAEQY
clone size: NA; D gene: NA; V gene: TRBV19; J gene: TRBJ2-3; CDR3 protein: ASSILAASTDTQY
clone size: NA; D gene: TRBD2; V gene: TRBV20-1; J gene: TRBJ2-1; CDR3 protein: SARTPGLVGVNEQF
clone size: many; D gene: NA; V gene: TRBV28; J gene: TRBJ2-3; CDR3 protein: ASNGWDLTDTQY
clone size: many; D gene: NA; V gene: TRBV11-2; J gene: TRBJ2-7; CDR3 protein: ASSLRLGGEQY
clone size: few; D gene: TRBD2; V gene: TRBV3-1; J gene: TRBJ2-5; CDR3 protein: ASSPGLAVQETQY
clone size: NA; D gene: NA; V gene: TRBV3-1; J gene: TRBJ2-5; CDR3 protein: ASSLGSPPD
clone size: NA; D gene: TRBD2; V gene: TRBV20-1; J gene: TRBJ2-5; CDR3 protein: SAREPSGSRKTQY
clone size: few; D gene: TRBD2; V gene: TRBV14; J gene: TRBJ2-1; CDR3 protein: ASSQGLASNEQF
clone size: NA; D gene: NA; V gene: TRBV11-2; J gene: TRBJ2-7; CDR3 protein: ASSLESGEQY
clone size: many; D gene: TRBD2; V gene: TRBV6-1; J gene: TRBJ2-7; CDR3 protein: ASRTGDYAYEQY
clone size: NA; D gene: TRBD1; V gene: TRBV5-1; J gene: TRBJ1-2; CDR3 protein: ASSSQGGSGGYT
clone size: NA; D gene: TRBD1; V gene: TRBV5-5; J gene: TRBJ2-4; CDR3 protein: ASSYRQPGQGENIQY
clone size: many; D gene: NA; V gene: TRBV6-1; J gene: TRBJ1-5; CDR3 protein: ASSLGGEGGGNQPQH
clone size: NA; D gene: NA; V gene: TRBV7-2; J gene: TRBJ2-1; CDR3 protein: ASSFQAGPRDNEQF
clone size: few; D gene: NA; V gene: TRBV4-1; J gene: TRBJ1-1; CDR3 protein: ASSREGSRAEAF
clone size: many; D gene: NA; V gene: TRBV28; J gene: TRBJ2-4; CDR3 protein: ASSSGGAGDINIQY
clone size: many; D gene: TRBD2; V gene: TRBV20-1; J gene: TRBJ2-1; CDR3 protein: SARVYLKRTSGERDEQF
clone size: few; D gene: TRBD2; V gene: TRBV30; J gene: TRBJ2-1; CDR3 protein: AWTTSGIHNEQF
clone size: many; D gene: TRBD1; V gene: TRBV18; J gene: TRBJ1-1; CDR3 protein: AGSPPIDRGAF
clone size: NA; D gene: TRBD2; V gene: TRBV4-3; J gene: TRBJ2-3; CDR3 protein: ASRGVSGTTDTQY
clone size: few; D gene: NA; V gene: TRBV5-1; J gene: TRBJ2-1; CDR3 protein: ASSLGRPGQPQF
clone size: NA; D gene: NA; V gene: TRBV25-1; J gene: TRBJ2-1; CDR3 protein: ASSEGWSSTNEQF
clone size: many; D gene: TRBD2; V gene: TRBV6-1; J gene: TRBJ2-3; CDR3 protein: ASSRQAVIAGVYTDTQY
clone size: many; D gene: TRBD2; V gene: TRBV28; J gene: TRBJ2-1; CDR3 protein: ASSWTRDAYNEQF
clone size: few; D gene: NA; V gene: TRBV2; J gene: TRBJ1-5; CDR3 protein: ASRLGAYSNQPQH
clone size: few; D gene: TRBD1; V gene: TRBV28; J gene: TRBJ1-2; CDR3 protein: ASLIGQGNGYT
clone size: many; D gene: TRBD2; V gene: TRBV28; J gene: TRBJ2-7; CDR3 protein: ASRPLILAGVYEQY
clone size: NA; D gene: TRBD1; V gene: TRBV19; J gene: TRBJ1-2; CDR3 protein: ASSDRGRGYGYT
clone size: few; D gene: TRBD2; V gene: TRBV4-3; J gene: TRBJ2-1; CDR3 protein: ASSLELAGGYYNEQF
clone size: few; D gene: NA; V gene: TRBV11-3; J gene: TRBJ2-3; CDR3 protein: ASSPATPDTQY
clone size: NA; D gene: NA; V gene: TRBV19; J gene: TRBJ1-6; CDR3 protein: ASSNRDNSPLH
clone size: many; D gene: NA; V gene: TRBV11-2; J gene: TRBJ2-1; CDR3 protein: ASSLAGLASTYNEQF
clone size: NA; D gene: NA; V gene: TRBV5-1; J gene: TRBJ2-7; CDR3 protein: ASSLAPLAREQY
clone size: NA; D gene: TRBD1; V gene: TRBV29-1; J gene: TRBJ2-1; CDR3 protein: SVVGQVKASYNEQF
clone size: NA; D gene: TRBD1; V gene: TRBV4-2; J gene: TRBJ1-3; CDR3 protein: ASSQGGTGGGNTIY
clone size: few; D gene: TRBD1; V gene: TRBV13; J gene: TRBJ2-4; CDR3 protein: ASSRRDSLNIQY
clone size: many; D gene: NA; V gene: TRBV30; J gene: TRBJ2-7; CDR3 protein: ACPREGNSYEQY
clone size: few; D gene: TRBD1; V gene: TRBV13; J gene: TRBJ2-7; CDR3 protein: ASKIRDRDYYEQY
clone size: few; D gene: TRBD2; V gene: TRBV20-1; J gene: TRBJ2-3; CDR3 protein: SARDLWLAGGSTDTQY